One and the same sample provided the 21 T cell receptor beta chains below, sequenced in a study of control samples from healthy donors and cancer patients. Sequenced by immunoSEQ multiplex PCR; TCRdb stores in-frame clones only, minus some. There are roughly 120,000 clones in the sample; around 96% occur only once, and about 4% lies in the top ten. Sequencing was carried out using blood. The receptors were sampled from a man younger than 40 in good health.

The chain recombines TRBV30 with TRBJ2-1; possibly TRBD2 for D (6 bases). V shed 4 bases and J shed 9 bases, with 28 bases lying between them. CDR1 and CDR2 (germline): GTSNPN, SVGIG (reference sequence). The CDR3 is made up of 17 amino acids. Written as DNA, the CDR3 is TGTGCCTGGACATTGCCAGGTGGGGGGATTTTGTCTCCTGAGCAGTTCTTC. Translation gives CAWTLPGGGILSPEQFF.

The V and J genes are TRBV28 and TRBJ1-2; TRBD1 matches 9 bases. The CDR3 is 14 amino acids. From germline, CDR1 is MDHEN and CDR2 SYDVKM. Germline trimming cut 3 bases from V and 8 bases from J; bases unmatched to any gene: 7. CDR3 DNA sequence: TGTGCCAGCAGTTTCTGGACAGGGGCTTTCGGCTACACCTTC. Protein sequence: CASSFWTGAFGYTF.

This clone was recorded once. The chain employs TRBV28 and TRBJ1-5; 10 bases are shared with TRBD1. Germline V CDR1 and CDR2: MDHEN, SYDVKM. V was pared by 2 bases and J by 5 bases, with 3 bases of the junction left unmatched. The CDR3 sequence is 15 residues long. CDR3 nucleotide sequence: TGTGCCAGCAGTTTAGGTGGGACAGGGGATCAGCCCCAGCATTTT. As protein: CASSLGGTGDQPQHF.

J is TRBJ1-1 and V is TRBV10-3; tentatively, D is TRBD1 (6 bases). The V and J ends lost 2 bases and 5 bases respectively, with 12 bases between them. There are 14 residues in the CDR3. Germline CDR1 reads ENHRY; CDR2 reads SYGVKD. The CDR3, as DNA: TGTGCCATCAGTGAGGGTTACAGGGAAACTGAAGCTTTCTTT. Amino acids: CAISEGYRETEAFF.

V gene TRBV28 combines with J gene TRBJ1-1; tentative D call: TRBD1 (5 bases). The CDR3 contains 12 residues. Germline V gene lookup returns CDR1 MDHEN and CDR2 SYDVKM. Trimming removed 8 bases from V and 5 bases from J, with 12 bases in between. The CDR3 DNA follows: TGTGCCAGCCACCAGGGTGAGACTGAAGCTTTCTTT. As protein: CASHQGETEAFF.

The CDR3 loop reads CASRDSNTDTQYF. Written as DNA, the CDR3 is TGTGCCAGCAGGGACAGCAACACAGATACGCAGTATTTT. The genes are TRBV12-3 or TRBV12-4 and TRBJ2-3, with a weak D call TRBD1 (6 bases). V lost 6 bases, J lost 2 bases, and 9 bases lay in between. The CDR3 runs to 13 residues.

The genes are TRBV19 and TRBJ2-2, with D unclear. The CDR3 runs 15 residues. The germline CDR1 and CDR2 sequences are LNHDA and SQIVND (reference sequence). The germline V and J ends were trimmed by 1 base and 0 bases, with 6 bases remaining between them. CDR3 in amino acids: CASSIVTPNTGELFF. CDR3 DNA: TGTGCCAGTAGTATAGTCACCCCGAACACCGGGGAGCTGTTTTTT.

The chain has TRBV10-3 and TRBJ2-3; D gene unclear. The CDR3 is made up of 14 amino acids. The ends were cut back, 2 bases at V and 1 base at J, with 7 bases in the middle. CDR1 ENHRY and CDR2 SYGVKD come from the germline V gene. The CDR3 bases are TGTGCCATCAGTGAGCCTGGGGGCACAGATACGCAGTATTTT. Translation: CAISEPGGTDTQYF.

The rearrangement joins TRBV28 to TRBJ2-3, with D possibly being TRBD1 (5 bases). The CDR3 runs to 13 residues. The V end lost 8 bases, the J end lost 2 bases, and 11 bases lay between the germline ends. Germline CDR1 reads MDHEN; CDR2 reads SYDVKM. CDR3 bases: TGTGCCAGCGGTATGACAGCCACAGATACGCAGTATTTT. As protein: CASGMTATDTQYF.

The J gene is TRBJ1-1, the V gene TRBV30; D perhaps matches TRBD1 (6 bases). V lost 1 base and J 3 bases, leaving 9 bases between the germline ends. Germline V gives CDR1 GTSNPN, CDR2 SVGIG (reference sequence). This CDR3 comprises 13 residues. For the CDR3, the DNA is TGTGCCTGGAGTGAGGACAGACACACTGAAGCTTTCTTT. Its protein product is CAWSEDRHTEAFF.

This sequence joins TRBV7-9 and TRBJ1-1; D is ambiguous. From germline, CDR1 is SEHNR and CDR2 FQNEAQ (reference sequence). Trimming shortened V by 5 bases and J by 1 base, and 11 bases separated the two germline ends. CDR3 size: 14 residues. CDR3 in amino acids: CASSPGGSNTEAFF. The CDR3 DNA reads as TGTGCCAGCAGCCCGGGAGGGTCGAACACTGAAGCTTTCTTT.

The CDR3 DNA reads TGTGCCAGCAGCATGACTAGTATTGAGCAGTTCTTC. Its translation: CASSMTSIEQFF. This chain links TRBV7-9 with TRBJ2-1; the D gene is possibly TRBD2 (6 bases). Germline CDR1 and CDR2: SEHNR and FQNEAQ (reference sequence). CDR3 size: 12 residues. V was cut by 5 bases and J by 9 bases, with 11 bases left in between.

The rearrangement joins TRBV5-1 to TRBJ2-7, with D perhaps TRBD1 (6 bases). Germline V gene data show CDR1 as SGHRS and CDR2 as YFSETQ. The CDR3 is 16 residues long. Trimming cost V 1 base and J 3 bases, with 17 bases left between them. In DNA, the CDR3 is TGCGCCAGCAGCTTGTTCGGCAGGGGTGGTCACTACGAGCAGTACTTC. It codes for CASSLFGRGGHYEQYF.

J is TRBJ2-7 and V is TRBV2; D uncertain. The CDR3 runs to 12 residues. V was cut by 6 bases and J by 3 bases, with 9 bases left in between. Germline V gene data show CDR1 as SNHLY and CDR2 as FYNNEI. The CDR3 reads CASSLEFYEQYF. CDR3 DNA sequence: TGTGCCAGCAGCCTTGAATTCTACGAGCAGTACTTC.

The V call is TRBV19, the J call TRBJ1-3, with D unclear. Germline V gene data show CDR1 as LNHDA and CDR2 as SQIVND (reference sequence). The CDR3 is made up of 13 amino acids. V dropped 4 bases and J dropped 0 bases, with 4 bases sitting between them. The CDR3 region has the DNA TGTGCCAGTAGTAGGATCTCTGGAAACACCATATATTTT. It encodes CASSRISGNTIYF.

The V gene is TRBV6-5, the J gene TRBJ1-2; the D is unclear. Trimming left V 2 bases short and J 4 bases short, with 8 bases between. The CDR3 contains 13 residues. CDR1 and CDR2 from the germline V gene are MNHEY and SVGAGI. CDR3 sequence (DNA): TGTGCCAGCAGTTACGGGCGACCCTATGGCTACACCTTC. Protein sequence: CASSYGRPYGYTF.

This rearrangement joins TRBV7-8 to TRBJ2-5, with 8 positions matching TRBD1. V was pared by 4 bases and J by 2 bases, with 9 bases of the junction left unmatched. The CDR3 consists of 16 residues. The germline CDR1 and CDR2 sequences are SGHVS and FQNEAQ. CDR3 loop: CASSSFPRQGQETQYF. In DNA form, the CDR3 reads TGTGCCAGCAGCTCCTTTCCGAGACAGGGGCAAGAGACCCAGTACTTC.

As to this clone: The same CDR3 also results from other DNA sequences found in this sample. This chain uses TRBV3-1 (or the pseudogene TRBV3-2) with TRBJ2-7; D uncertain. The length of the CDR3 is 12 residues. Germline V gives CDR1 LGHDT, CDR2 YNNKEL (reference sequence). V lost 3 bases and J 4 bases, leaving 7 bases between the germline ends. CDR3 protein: CASSQVAYEQYF. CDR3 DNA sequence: TGTGCCAGCAGCCAGGTCGCTTACGAGCAGTACTTC.

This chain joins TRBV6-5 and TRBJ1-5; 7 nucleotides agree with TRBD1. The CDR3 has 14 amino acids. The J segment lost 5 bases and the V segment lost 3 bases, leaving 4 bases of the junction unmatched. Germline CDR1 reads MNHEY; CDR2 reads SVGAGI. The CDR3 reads CASSYGQEDQPQHF. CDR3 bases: TGTGCCAGCAGTTATGGACAGGAGGATCAGCCCCAGCATTTT.

CDR3 in amino acids: CASSQHRSGKGDTQYF. In nucleotides, the CDR3 is TGTGCCAGCAGCCAGCACCGGTCAGGGAAGGGAGATACGCAGTATTTT. This chain uses TRBV3-1 (or the pseudogene TRBV3-2) with TRBJ2-3, with a possible D match to TRBD1 (5 bases). This CDR3 is 16 amino acids long. Germline V gene sequence: CDR1 LGHDT, CDR2 YNNKEL (reference sequence). V was cut by 3 bases and J by 5 bases, with 18 bases left in between.

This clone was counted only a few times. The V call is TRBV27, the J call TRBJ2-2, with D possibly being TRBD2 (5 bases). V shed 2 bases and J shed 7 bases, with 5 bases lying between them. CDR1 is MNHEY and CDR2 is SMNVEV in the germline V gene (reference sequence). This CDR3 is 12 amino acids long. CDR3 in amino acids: CASSLEGGELFF. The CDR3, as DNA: TGTGCCAGCAGTTTAGAGGGCGGGGAGCTGTTTTTT.